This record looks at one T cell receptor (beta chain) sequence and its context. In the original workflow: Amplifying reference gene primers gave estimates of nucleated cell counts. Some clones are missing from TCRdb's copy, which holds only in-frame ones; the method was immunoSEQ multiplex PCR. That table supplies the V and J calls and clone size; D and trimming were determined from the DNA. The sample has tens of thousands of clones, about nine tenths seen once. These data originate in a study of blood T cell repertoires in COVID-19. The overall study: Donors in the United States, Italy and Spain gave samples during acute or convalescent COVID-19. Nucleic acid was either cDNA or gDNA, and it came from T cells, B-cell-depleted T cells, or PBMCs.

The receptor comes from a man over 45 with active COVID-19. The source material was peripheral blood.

The CDR3 region is CASSPGTSGRRGEQFF. The CDR3 DNA is TGTGCCAGCAGCCCCGGGACTAGCGGGAGAAGGGGTGAGCAGTTCTTC. V is TRBV14 and J is TRBJ2-1, with 14 nucleotides matching TRBD2. Trimming took 4 bases from V and 9 from J; bases not matched to a gene: 8. CDR3 length: 16 residues. Germline loops: CDR1 SGHDN, CDR2 FVKESK.